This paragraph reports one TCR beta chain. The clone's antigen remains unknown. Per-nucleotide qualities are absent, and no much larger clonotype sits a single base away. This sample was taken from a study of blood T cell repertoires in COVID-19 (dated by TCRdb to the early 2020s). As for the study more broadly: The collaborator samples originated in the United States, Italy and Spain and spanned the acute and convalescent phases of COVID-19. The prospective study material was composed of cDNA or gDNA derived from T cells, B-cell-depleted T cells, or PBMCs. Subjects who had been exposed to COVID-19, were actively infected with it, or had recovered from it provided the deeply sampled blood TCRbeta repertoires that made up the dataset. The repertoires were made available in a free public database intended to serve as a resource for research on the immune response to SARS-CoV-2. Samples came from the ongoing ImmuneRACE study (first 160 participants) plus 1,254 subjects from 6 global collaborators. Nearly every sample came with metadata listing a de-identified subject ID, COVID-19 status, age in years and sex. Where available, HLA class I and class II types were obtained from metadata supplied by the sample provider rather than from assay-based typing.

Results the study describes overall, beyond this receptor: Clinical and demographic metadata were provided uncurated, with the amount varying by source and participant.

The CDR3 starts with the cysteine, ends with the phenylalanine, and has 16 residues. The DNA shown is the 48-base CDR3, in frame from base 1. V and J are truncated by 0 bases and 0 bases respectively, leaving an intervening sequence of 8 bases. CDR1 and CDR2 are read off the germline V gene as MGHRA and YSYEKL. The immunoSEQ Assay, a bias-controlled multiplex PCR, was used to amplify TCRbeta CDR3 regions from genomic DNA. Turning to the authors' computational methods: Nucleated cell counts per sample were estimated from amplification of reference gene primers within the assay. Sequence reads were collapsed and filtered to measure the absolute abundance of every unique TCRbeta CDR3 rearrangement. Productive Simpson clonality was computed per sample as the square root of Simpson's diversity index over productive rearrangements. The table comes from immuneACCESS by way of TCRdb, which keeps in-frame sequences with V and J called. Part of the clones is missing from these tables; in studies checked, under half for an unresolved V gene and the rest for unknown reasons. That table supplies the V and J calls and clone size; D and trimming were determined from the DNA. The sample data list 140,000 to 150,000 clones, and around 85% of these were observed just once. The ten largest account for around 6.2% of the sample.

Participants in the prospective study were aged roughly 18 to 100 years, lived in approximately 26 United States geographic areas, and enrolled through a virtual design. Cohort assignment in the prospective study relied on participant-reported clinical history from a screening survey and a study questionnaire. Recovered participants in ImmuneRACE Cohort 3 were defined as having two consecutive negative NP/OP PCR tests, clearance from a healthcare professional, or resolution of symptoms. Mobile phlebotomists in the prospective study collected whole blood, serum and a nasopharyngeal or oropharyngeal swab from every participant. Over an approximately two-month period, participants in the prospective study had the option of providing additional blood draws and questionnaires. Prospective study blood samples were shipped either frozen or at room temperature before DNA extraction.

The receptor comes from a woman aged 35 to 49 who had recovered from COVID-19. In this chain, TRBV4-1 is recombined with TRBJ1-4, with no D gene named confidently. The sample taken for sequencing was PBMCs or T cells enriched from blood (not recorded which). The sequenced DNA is TGCGCCAGCAGCCAAGATGGCCGAACAACTAATGAAAAACTGTTTTTT. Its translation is CASSQDGRTTNEKLFF.